A selection of T cell receptor beta chains follows, all from one sample in a study of blood T cell repertoires in COVID-19. Libraries were prepared by immunoSEQ multiplex PCR; TCRdb keeps only in-frame clonotypes and omits some of them. The sample shows 120,000 to 150,000 clones, around four fifths of them seen only once. The sequencing sample was made of peripheral blood. All receptors come from a human donor in a cohort sampled during active COVID-19. Both conserved end residues are part of each CDR3. The D gene is left open where the match is weak.

V gene	D gene	CDR3 length	J gene	CDR3 DNA	CDR3 protein
TRBV4-1	NA	14	TRBJ1-2	TGCGCCAGCAGCCTCCCCGGGACAAACGATGGCTACACCTTC	CASSLPGTNDGYTF
TRBV10-3	NA	14	TRBJ1-1	TGTGCCATCAGTGAGTCGACTAGGAACACTGAAGCTTTCTTT	CAISESTRNTEAFF
TRBV5-5	TRBD1	15	TRBJ1-1	TGTGCCAGCAGCATTACAGGGGCAATGAACACTGAAGCTTTCTTT	CASSITGAMNTEAFF
TRBV7-2	TRBD2	19	TRBJ2-2	TGTGCCAGCGGCGTTGGCGGACTAGCGGGGGGGCCAAGAACCGGGGAGCTGTTTTTT	CASGVGGLAGGPRTGELFF
TRBV12-3/TRBV12-4	NA	12	TRBJ2-1	TGTGCCAGCAGTTTAGGAGGATATGAGCAGTTCTTC	CASSLGGYEQFF
TRBV5-4	TRBD1	16	TRBJ1-1	TGTGCCAGCAGCTTACTATCTTGGGACAGGAACACTGAAGCTTTCTTT	CASSLLSWDRNTEAFF
TRBV6-5	NA	13	TRBJ1-1	TGTGCCAGCAGCCCGGGAGGCGGGACTGAAGCTTTCTTT	CASSPGGGTEAFF
TRBV5-5	NA	16	TRBJ2-3	TGTGCCAGCAGCCCGGTTGGGGGGATGATTATAGATACGCAGTATTTT	CASSPVGGMIIDTQYF
TRBV5-5	TRBD1	18	TRBJ1-5	TGTGCCAGCAGCTTGGGCCCAGGGGGCCCATATAGCAATCAGCCCCAGCATTTT	CASSLGPGGPYSNQPQHF
TRBV5-6	TRBD1	17	TRBJ2-5	TGTGCCAGCAGCCAACCGCCCCCCGGGACAGGGATGGAGACCCAGTACTTC	CASSQPPPGTGMETQYF
TRBV7-3	NA	15	TRBJ1-2	TGTGCCAGCAGCTTAATGGGGCAGGCCAACTATGGCTACACCTTC	CASSLMGQANYGYTF
TRBV4-2	TRBD2	16	TRBJ2-7	TGTGCCAGCAGCCAAAGGGAAGGAGCGGGGGGTGGCGAGCAGTACTTC	CASSQREGAGGGEQYF
TRBV5-4	NA	16	TRBJ1-3	TGTGCCAGCAGCCATGACGGAGGGAGCTCTGGAAACACCATATATTTT	CASSHDGGSSGNTIYF
TRBV27	TRBD1	16	TRBJ1-2	TGTGCCAGCAGTTTATACGGGACACAGGGGGCAGGCGGCTACACCTTC	CASSLYGTQGAGGYTF